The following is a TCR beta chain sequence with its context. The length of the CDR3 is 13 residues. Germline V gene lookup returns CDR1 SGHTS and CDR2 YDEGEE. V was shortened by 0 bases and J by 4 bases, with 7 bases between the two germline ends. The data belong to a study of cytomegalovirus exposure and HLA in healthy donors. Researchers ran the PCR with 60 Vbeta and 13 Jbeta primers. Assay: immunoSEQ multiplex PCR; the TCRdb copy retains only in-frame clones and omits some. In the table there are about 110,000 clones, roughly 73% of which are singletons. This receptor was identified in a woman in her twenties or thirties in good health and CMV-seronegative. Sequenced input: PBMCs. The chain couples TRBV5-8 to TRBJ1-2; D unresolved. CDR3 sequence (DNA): TGTGCCAGCAGCTTGGTAGTTGGCTATGGCTACACCTTC. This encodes CASSLVVGYGYTF.